A selection of T cell receptor beta chains follows, all from one sample in a study of control samples from healthy donors and cancer patients. Clones were read by immunoSEQ multiplex PCR, and TCRdb kept only the in-frame ones, dropping some. The sample shows about 55,000 clones, approximately 86% of them seen only once. Sequencing used blood. The receptor source for this set is a man between 50 and 59 years old in good health. The CDR3 runs from the conserved cysteine through the conserved F or W. The D gene is left open where the match is weak. For some rows the clone size is stated as once, few or many, or as a class when expanded; others skip it.

NA	NA	TRBV28	TRBJ1-2	TGTGCCAGCAGTTTGAATTTGGGAAGAGGCTACACCTTC	CASSLNLGRGYTF
NA	NA	TRBV7-9	TRBJ2-7	TGTGCCAGCAGCTCGAAGCACTCGAACCACGCCTACGAGCAGTACTTC	CASSSKHSNHAYEQYF
once	NA	TRBV27	TRBJ2-7	TGTGCCAGCAGTGGACAGTCCCATCTACGGGAGCAGTACTTC	CASSGQSHLREQYF
NA	TRBD2	TRBV29-1	TRBJ2-1	TGCAGCGTTGAATACGCGGGGACTAGCGGTAATGAGCAGTTCTTC	CSVEYAGTSGNEQFF
NA	TRBD2	TRBV24-1	TRBJ2-1	TGTGCCACCAGTGATTACGGACTAGCGGGAGGGAATGAGCAGTTCTTC	CATSDYGLAGGNEQFF
NA	TRBD2	TRBV6-1	TRBJ2-3	TGTGCCAGCAGTGAATACCCCACTGCCCACCTTAGCGGGAGGAGTTTCAGCGGCACAGATACGCAGTATTTT	CASSEYPTAHLSGRSFSGTDTQYF
NA	NA	TRBV28	TRBJ1-1	TGTGCCAGCAGTTTGGGAGGTTGGACTGAAGCTTTCTTT	CASSLGGWTEAFF
NA	TRBD1	TRBV10-3	TRBJ1-1	TGTGCCATCAGTGGATCCTCGACAGGGGGGAGCACTGAAGCTTTCTTT	CAISGSSTGGSTEAFF
NA	NA	TRBV6-1	TRBJ1-2	TGTGCCAGCAGTGAAGGTGCAGAGAGGAGCTACACCTTC	CASSEGAERSYTF
NA	NA	TRBV5-1	TRBJ1-1	TGCGCCAGCAGCTTGGGTGAGGGCCATGGCACTGAAGCTTTCTTT	CASSLGEGHGTEAFF
NA	NA	TRBV12-3/TRBV12-4	TRBJ2-3	TGTGCCAGCACCAGCACAGATACGCAGTATTTT	CASTSTDTQYF
NA	NA	TRBV21-1	TRBJ1-6	TGTGCCAGCAGCACTCCAACGCCCCTCCACTTT	CASSTPTPLHF
NA	NA	TRBV11-2	TRBJ1-1	TGTGCCAGCAGCTCGGGGGGGAGCACTGAAGCTTTCTTT	CASSSGGSTEAFF
NA	TRBD2	TRBV3-1/TRBV3-2	TRBJ2-3	TGTGCCAGCAGCTCGACTAGCGGGAGGGCCTCAGGACCAGATACGCAGTATTTT	CASSSTSGRASGPDTQYF
NA	TRBD2	TRBV30	TRBJ2-1	TGTGCCTGGAGTGGACTAGCGGGAAGCTCCTACAATGAGCAGTTCTTC	CAWSGLAGSSYNEQFF
once	TRBD1	TRBV5-1	TRBJ2-1	TGCGCCAGCTCACCAGGGGACAGGGGGATCTATGAGCAGTTCTTC	CASSPGDRGIYEQFF
NA	TRBD2	TRBV29-1	TRBJ2-7	TGCAGCGTTGAAGATGGCGGGAGCTCCTACGAGCAGTACTTC	CSVEDGGSSYEQYF
NA	NA	TRBV18	TRBJ2-3	TGTGCCAGCTCACCGAATCCCTCAAGTAGAGATACGCAGTATTTT	CASSPNPSSRDTQYF
NA	NA	TRBV5-1	TRBJ1-5	TGCGCCAGCAGCTTGGGGGAGAAGGGTCAGCCCCAGCATTTT	CASSLGEKGQPQHF
NA	NA	TRBV28	TRBJ2-7	TGTGCCAGCATGAGTCGACGGACCTCGTGGGAGCAGTACTTC	CASMSRRTSWEQYF
NA	NA	TRBV19	TRBJ2-4	TGTGCCAGTAGGACTGGACGGGGCAACAAAAACATTCAGTACTTC	CASRTGRGNKNIQYF
NA	TRBD2	TRBV5-5	TRBJ2-1	TGTGCCAGCAGGGTAGCGGGTTCCTACAATGAGCAGTTCTTC	CASRVAGSYNEQFF
NA	NA	TRBV27	TRBJ2-7	TGTGCCAGCAGCCTGAGCTCCTACGAGCAGTACTTC	CASSLSSYEQYF
NA	TRBD1	TRBV28	TRBJ1-1	TGTGCCAGCAACCGGGACAGGCGGAACACTGAAGCTTTCTTT	CASNRDRRNTEAFF
NA	TRBD1	TRBV2	TRBJ1-3	TGTGCCAGCAGTGGTTTGGACAGGGCTGGAAACACCATATATTTT	CASSGLDRAGNTIYF
NA	TRBD2	TRBV5-1	TRBJ2-1	TGCGCCAGCAGCCCCGGGACTAGCGGGAGGGCAGTCGCTAACAATGAGCAGTTCTTC	CASSPGTSGRAVANNEQFF
NA	NA	TRBV9	TRBJ1-3	TGTGCCAGCAGCACTAGCAGGAATCCTGGAAACACCATATATTTT	CASSTSRNPGNTIYF
NA	TRBD1	TRBV9	TRBJ2-2	TGTGCCAGCAGCCCCCAGGGGGCGCCTGGCACCGGGGAGCTGTTTTTT	CASSPQGAPGTGELFF
NA	NA	TRBV9	TRBJ1-2	TGTGCCAGCAGCGCGGACGGAGCTAACTATGGCTACACCTTC	CASSADGANYGYTF
once	TRBD1	TRBV19	TRBJ2-6	TGTGCCAGTAGTACTCTCACCGGGACAGGGGGAGGGGCCAACGTCCTGACTTTC	CASSTLTGTGGGANVLTF
NA	NA	TRBV12-3/TRBV12-4	TRBJ2-1	TGTGCCAGCAGCCAAGGGGGGAACAATGAGCAGTTCTTC	CASSQGGNNEQFF
NA	NA	TRBV28	TRBJ2-7	TGTGCCAGCAGTTTCCAGGACGGATCCTACGAGCAGTACTTC	CASSFQDGSYEQYF
NA	NA	TRBV27	TRBJ2-2	TGTGCCAGCAGCGCAGGACTCTCTTTCGGGGAGCTGTTTTTT	CASSAGLSFGELFF